The rows below give T cell receptor beta chains drawn from one sample of a study of preoperative IRX-2 immunotherapy in early breast cancer. Here immunoSEQ multiplex PCR was the method, and the copy in TCRdb shows in-frame clones only, minus some. Here the sample spans 90,000 to 100,000 clones, 86% being singletons. Specimen: tumor tissue, collected after IRX-2 immunotherapy. The receptor set was obtained from a human donor with breast cancer. Both conserved end residues are part of each CDR3. D genes are given only for firm matches. The listing skips clone size in some rows; elsewhere it reads once, few, many or a size class.

V	D	J	size	CDR3	DNA
TRBV11-3	TRBD1	TRBJ2-7	few	CASSPTIPPDRVSYEQYF	TGTGCCAGCAGCCCGACTATCCCCCCGGACAGGGTCTCCTACGAGCAGTACTTC
TRBV10-2	.	TRBJ2-3	.	CASSNDRRGPDTQYF	TGCGCCAGCAGTAACGACAGGAGGGGACCGGATACGCAGTATTTT
TRBV7-2	.	TRBJ2-3	.	CASSLPFVEGGYTQYF	TGTGCCAGCAGCTTGCCGTTTGTTGAGGGAGGCTATACGCAGTATTTT
TRBV19	.	TRBJ2-1	.	CASSLAQSYNEQFF	TGTGCCAGTAGTTTAGCCCAATCCTACAATGAGCAGTTCTTC
TRBV5-1	TRBD1	TRBJ2-5	.	CASSPRTGGSKETQYF	TGCGCCAGCAGCCCCAGGACAGGGGGATCAAAAGAGACCCAGTACTTC
TRBV28	TRBD1	TRBJ2-7	.	CASSRPGTGDYEQYF	TGTGCCAGCAGTCGGCCCGGGACAGGGGACTACGAGCAGTACTTC
TRBV23-1	.	TRBJ2-1	.	CASSETSRDFNEQFF	TGCGCCAGCAGCGAAACAAGTAGGGATTTCAATGAGCAGTTCTTC
TRBV29-1	.	TRBJ1-4	.	CSVVEGHNEKLFF	TGCAGCGTTGTCGAGGGACATAATGAAAAACTGTTTTTT
TRBV11-3	.	TRBJ1-4	.	CASSPTEYNEKLFF	TGTGCCAGCAGCCCGACGGAATATAATGAAAAACTGTTTTTT
TRBV7-1	.	TRBJ2-2	.	CASREGLSGELFF	TGTGCCAGCAGGGAGGGGCTTTCCGGGGAGCTGTTTTTT
TRBV6-8	TRBD2	TRBJ2-1	.	CATARGISYNEQFF	TGTGCCACCGCGCGGGGGATCTCCTACAATGAGCAGTTCTTC
TRBV18	.	TRBJ1-1	.	CASSPIGGTTEAFF	TGTGCCAGCTCGCCCATCGGGGGAACCACTGAAGCTTTCTTT
TRBV5-1	TRBD1	TRBJ1-5	.	CASKPGTGREPQHF	TGCGCCAGTAAGCCCGGGACAGGGCGTGAGCCCCAGCATTTT
TRBV18	.	TRBJ2-6	once	CASSPRDRPGANVLTF	TGTGCCAGCTCACCACGCGACAGGCCTGGGGCCAACGTCCTGACTTTC
TRBV11-3	.	TRBJ1-6	.	CASSLVGGSESPLHF	TGTGCCAGCAGCTTAGTGGGAGGGTCAGAGTCACCCCTCCACTTT
TRBV11-3	.	TRBJ2-5	.	CASSLEWETQETQYF	TGTGCCAGCAGCTTGGAATGGGAGACTCAAGAGACCCAGTACTTC
TRBV28	TRBD2	TRBJ2-7	few	CASSSGTSVVDEQYF	TGTGCCAGCAGCTCCGGGACTAGCGTTGTCGACGAGCAGTACTTC
TRBV5-1	TRBD1	TRBJ1-2	.	CASSQGDRNYGYTF	TGCGCCAGCAGCCAAGGGGACAGGAACTATGGCTACACCTTC
TRBV5-1	.	TRBJ1-2	few	CASNPGGQYYGYTF	TGCGCCAGCAACCCGGGGGGGCAGTACTATGGCTACACCTTC